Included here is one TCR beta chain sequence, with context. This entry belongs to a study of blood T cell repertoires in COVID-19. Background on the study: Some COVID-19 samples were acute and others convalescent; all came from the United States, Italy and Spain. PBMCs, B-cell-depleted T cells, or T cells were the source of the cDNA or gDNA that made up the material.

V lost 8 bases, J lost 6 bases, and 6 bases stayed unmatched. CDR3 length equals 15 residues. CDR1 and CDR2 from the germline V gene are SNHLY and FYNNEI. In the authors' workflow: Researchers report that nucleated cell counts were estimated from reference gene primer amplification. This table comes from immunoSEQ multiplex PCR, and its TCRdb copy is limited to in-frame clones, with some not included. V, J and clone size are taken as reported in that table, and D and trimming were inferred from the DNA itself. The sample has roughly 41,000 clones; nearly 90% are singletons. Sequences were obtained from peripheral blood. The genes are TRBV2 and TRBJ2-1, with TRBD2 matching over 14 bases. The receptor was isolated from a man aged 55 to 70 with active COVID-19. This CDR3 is CASGGGTSGSNEQFF. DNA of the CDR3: TGTGCCAGCGGGGGAGGGACTAGCGGGAGCAATGAGCAGTTCTTC.